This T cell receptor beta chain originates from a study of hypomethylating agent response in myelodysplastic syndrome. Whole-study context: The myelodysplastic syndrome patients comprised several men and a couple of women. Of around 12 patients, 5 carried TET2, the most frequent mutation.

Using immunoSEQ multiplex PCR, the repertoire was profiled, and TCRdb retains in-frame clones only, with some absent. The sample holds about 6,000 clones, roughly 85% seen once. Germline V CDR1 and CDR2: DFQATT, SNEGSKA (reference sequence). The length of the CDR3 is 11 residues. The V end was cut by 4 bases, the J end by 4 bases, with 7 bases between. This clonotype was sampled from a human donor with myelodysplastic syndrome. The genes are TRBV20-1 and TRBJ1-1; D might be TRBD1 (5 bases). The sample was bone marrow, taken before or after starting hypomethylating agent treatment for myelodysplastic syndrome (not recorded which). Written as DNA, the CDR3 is TGCAGTGCTACCCAGGGCACTGAAGCTTTCTTT. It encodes CSATQGTEAFF.